Below are 32 T cell receptor beta chains sequenced from a single sample in a study of T cells after yellow fever vaccination. TCRdb reanalysed the 5' RACE reads using MiXCR and keeps one entry per CDR3 protein. This table has around 300,000 distinct CDR3 sequences, 13% appearing once. This sample comprised CD4+ T cells sorted from PBMCs, obtained 45 days after the yellow fever booster vaccination. The receptors here all came from a man aged 25-40 years who received the YFV17D yellow fever vaccine.

This rearrangement joins TRBV5-1 to TRBJ2-7; D possibly matches TRBD1 or TRBD2 (5 bases each). The CDR3 is made up of 13 amino acids. The ends were cut back, 3 bases at V and 4 bases at J, with 11 bases in the middle. Germline CDR1 SGHRS, CDR2 YFSETQ. In nucleotides, the CDR3 is TGCGCCAGCAGCTGGAGTGGGGGTTACGAGCAGTACTTC. Amino acids: CASSWSGGYEQYF.

The gene calls are TRBV10-3 and TRBJ2-7; 7 nucleotides line up with TRBD2. The J segment lost 0 bases and the V segment lost 9 bases, leaving 8 bases of the junction unmatched. The germline V gene encodes CDR1 ENHRY and CDR2 SYGVKD. The CDR3 is 14 residues long. CDR3 sequence: CAIKNSGGSYEQYF. CDR3 DNA: TGTGCCATTAAAAATTCGGGGGGCTCCTACGAGCAGTACTTC.

About this clonotype: Its ends do not fully match the called genes, so a read error is possible. The chain uses TRBV20-1 and TRBJ1-4; no definite D call. The CDR3 runs to 16 residues. The germline CDR1 and CDR2 sequences are DFQATT and SNEGSKA (reference sequence). The CDR3 bases are TGCTGTGCTAGAGATCTACCGGGAAGGGAGGACGAAAAACTGTTTTTT. Translation gives CCARDLPGREDEKLFF.

This clonotype has just a few counts. The chain employs TRBV12-3 or TRBV12-4 and TRBJ2-7; 9 nucleotides agree with TRBD2. The CDR3 runs to 16 residues. The V gene end was trimmed by 8 bases and the J gene end by 4 bases; junction bases not matched to a gene: 15. CDR3 bases: TGTGCCAGCGGTGGCATCAAAAAGACTAGCGGATACGAGCAGTACTTC. Translation gives CASGGIKKTSGYEQYF.

This clonotype was recorded a few times. The chain recombines TRBV4-3 with TRBJ2-5, with TRBD2 matching 9 bases. The CDR3 extends over 18 amino acids. V shed 0 bases, J shed 6 bases, and the junction held 14 bases outside the gene matches. The V gene's germline CDR1 is LGHNA and CDR2 YSLEER. CDR3 in amino acids: CASSQDASNSGSGKTQYF. The CDR3 coding sequence is TGCGCCAGCAGCCAAGATGCTTCTAATAGCGGGAGTGGTAAGACCCAGTACTTC.

This clonotype was picked up a small number of times. The rearrangement uses TRBV15 and TRBJ2-5; a weak D match, TRBD2 (5 bases). With 8 bases removed from V and 5 bases from J, the gap between germline ends came to 12 bases. CDR3 length equals 12 residues. Germline V gene lookup returns CDR1 LNHNV and CDR2 YYDKDF (reference sequence). Here the CDR3 reads CATAFPGETQYF. In nucleotides, the CDR3 is TGTGCCACCGCCTTTCCGGGGGAGACCCAGTACTTC. Full variable domain (outside the CDR3, taken from reference TRBV15 and TRBJ2-5): DAMVIQNPRYQVTQFGKPVTLSCSQTLNHNVMYWYQQKSSQAPKLLFHYYDKDFNNEADTPDNFQSRRPNTSFCFLDIRSPGLGDTAMYLCATAFPGETQYFGPGTRLLVL.

The V gene is TRBV5-6, the J gene TRBJ2-1, with 9 positions matching TRBD1. Trimming removed 6 bases from V and 3 bases from J; junction bases left unmatched: 7. This CDR3 comprises 15 residues. Germline lookup yields CDR1 SGHDT and CDR2 YYEEEE. Written as DNA, the CDR3 is TGTGCCAGCACACCCCGGGACAGGGTCTACAATGAGCAGTTCTTC. The encoded protein is CASTPRDRVYNEQFF.

The rearrangement uses TRBV10-3 and TRBJ2-5, with D possibly being TRBD2 (5 bases). V lost 6 bases to trimming and J lost 4 bases, with 9 bases between them. This CDR3 has 12 residues. In germline, CDR1 is ENHRY, CDR2 SYGVKD. This CDR3 reads CAIRPGGETQYF. CDR3 nucleotide sequence: TGTGCCATCAGGCCAGGAGGAGAGACCCAGTACTTC.

This clonotype was seen only a few times. The V and J genes are TRBV5-1 and TRBJ2-5; D uncertain. Between the trimmed V and J ends, which lost 2 bases and 0 bases, there was a span of 5 bases. CDR3 length: 13 residues. The germline V gene encodes CDR1 SGHRS and CDR2 YFSETQ. The DNA for the CDR3 is TGCGCCAGCAGCTTTACGTACCAAGAGACCCAGTACTTC. Its translation is CASSFTYQETQYF.

The V gene is TRBV20-1, the J gene TRBJ2-2; D may be TRBD1 (6 bases). V lost 0 bases and J lost 1, with 9 bases in between. Germline V gene lookup returns CDR1 DFQATT and CDR2 SNEGSKA (reference sequence). The CDR3 is 15 amino acids. CDR3 nucleotide sequence: TGCAGTGCTAGAGAGAGGACAGAGAACACCGGGGAGCTGTTTTTT. It translates to CSARERTENTGELFF.

This clonotype has a handful of counts. V is TRBV3-1 and J is TRBJ2-3; 7 positions agree with TRBD2. CDR1 and CDR2 from the germline V gene are LGHDT and YNNKEL (reference sequence). V lost 6 bases and J lost 4; bases outside the gene matches: 7. The CDR3 length is 14 residues. Written as DNA, the CDR3 is TGTGCCAGCAGGAAAGAGGGAGGGGCAGATACGCAGTATTTT. This sequence encodes CASRKEGGADTQYF.

This clonotype was recorded many times. The chain has TRBV5-1 and TRBJ2-3; 8 bases match TRBD1. Germline lookup yields CDR1 SGHRS and CDR2 YFSETQ. The V and J ends lost 5 bases and 2 bases, in that order; junction bases with no gene match: 7. The CDR3 contains 15 residues. The chain's CDR3 is CASSWGQANTDTQYF. The CDR3 DNA reads as TGCGCCAGCAGTTGGGGACAGGCAAACACAGATACGCAGTATTTT.

This chain joins TRBV6-4 and TRBJ2-5, with D possibly being TRBD2 (5 bases). CDR3 length equals 13 residues. Trimming removed 6 bases at V and 4 bases at J, with 12 bases between. Germline loops: CDR1 MRHNA, CDR2 SNTAGT. This CDR3 is CASSRAGVETQYF. The CDR3 coding sequence is TGTGCCAGCAGCCGGGCCGGGGTAGAGACCCAGTACTTC.

Of note for this clonotype: Its ends do not fully match the called genes, so a read error is possible. The chain recombines TRBV5-1 with TRBJ2-2; D possibly corresponds to TRBD2 (6 bases). This CDR3 spans 15 amino acids. Germline V lookup: CDR1 SGHRS, CDR2 YFSETQ. CDR3 bases: TGCGCCAGCAGCTTGTTAGCGGCGAACACCGGGGGGCTGTTTTTT. This translates into CASSLLAANTGGLFF.

The V gene is TRBV20-1, the J gene TRBJ2-7; D not resolved. Germline V gene data show CDR1 as DFQATT and CDR2 as SNEGSKA (reference sequence). CDR3 length: 15 amino acids. The V gene lost 6 bases and the J gene lost 0 bases, with 18 bases spanning the gap. CDR3 protein: CSAKQPGPSSYEQYF. CDR3 DNA sequence: TGCAGTGCCAAGCAGCCGGGCCCAAGCTCCTACGAGCAGTACTTC.

This clonotype occurred a few times. The chain has TRBV7-2 and TRBJ2-7, with 9 positions matching TRBD2. This CDR3 has 17 residues. Per germline, CDR1 SGHTA and CDR2 FQGNSA. After removal of 2 bases from V and 2 bases from J, the junction contained 10 bases not matched to a gene. The CDR3: CASSLSLAGRDPYEQYF. CDR3 in DNA: TGTGCCAGCAGCTTAAGCCTAGCGGGACGAGACCCCTACGAGCAGTACTTC.

This clonotype has ten or more counts. The rearrangement links TRBV5-8 to TRBJ2-3; the match to TRBD2 covers 10 bases. Per the germline V gene, CDR1 is SGHTS and CDR2 is YDEGEE. The junction had 7 bases not matched to a gene; V was cut back by 0 bases and J by 6 bases. The length of the CDR3 is 16 residues. This CDR3 reads CASSLVSGRLGDTQYF. The CDR3, as DNA: TGTGCCAGCAGCTTGGTTAGCGGGAGGCTTGGGGATACGCAGTATTTT.

The chain joins TRBV5-4 to TRBJ2-7; D gene uncertain. The germline V gene has CDR1 SGHNT and CDR2 YYREEE (reference sequence). The CDR3 contains 15 residues. V shed 0 bases and J shed 2 bases, with 12 bases lying between them. The CDR3, as DNA: TGTGCCAGCAGCTTGGAAGGCAGCTCCGCCTACGAGCAGTACTTC. Its protein is CASSLEGSSAYEQYF.

The J gene is TRBJ2-2, the V gene TRBV30; D uncertain. The V gene's germline CDR1 is GTSNPN and CDR2 SVGIG (reference sequence). V lost 5 bases and J 0 bases, leaving 19 bases between the germline ends. The CDR3 runs to 17 residues. CDR3 DNA: TGTGCCTGGCGACGTGGCGGAGCAGACGCGAACACCGGGGAGCTGTTTTTT. This translates into CAWRRGGADANTGELFF.

This clonotype was detected many times. V and J are TRBV7-2 and TRBJ2-7; D call uncertain. The CDR3 has 10 residues. Germline V lookup: CDR1 SGHTA, CDR2 FQGNSA. V was shortened by 9 bases and J by 4 bases, with 7 bases between the two germline ends. In DNA, the CDR3 is TGTGCCAGGAGGTGGTACGAGCAGTACTTC. This encodes CARRWYEQYF.

In its sample, this clonotype was seen a few times. The chain employs TRBV20-1 and TRBJ1-1; tentative D call: TRBD1 (6 bases). Germline V lookup: CDR1 DFQATT, CDR2 SNEGSKA (reference sequence). V was shortened by 3 bases and J by 1 base, with 12 bases between the two germline ends. This CDR3 has 14 residues. CDR3 coding DNA: TGCAGTGCTAGGGGCAGGGGCTGGAACACTGAAGCTTTCTTT. This gives the protein CSARGRGWNTEAFF.

This clonotype occurred a few times. This chain links TRBV12-3 or TRBV12-4 with TRBJ2-1; 10 bases are a match to TRBD2. The CDR3 length is 15 residues. Losses at the gene ends were 3 bases for V and 9 bases for J; bases not matched to a gene: 8. For the CDR3, the DNA is TGTGCCAGCAGTTTCACTCTAGCGGGAGTTGCTGAGCAGTTCTTC. Protein product: CASSFTLAGVAEQFF.

This rearrangement joins TRBV9 to TRBJ2-5; either TRBD1 or TRBD2 may fit D (6 bases each). Germline V gives CDR1 SGDLS, CDR2 YYNGEE. The CDR3 runs 16 residues. Trimming cost V 3 bases and J 5 bases, with 20 bases left between them. In DNA form, the CDR3 reads TGTGCCAGCAGCGAGCGCAGGGACAACCGGGGGGAGACCCAGTACTTC. Translation gives CASSERRDNRGETQYF. The variable domain in full, completed from reference TRBV9 and TRBJ2-5, reads DSGVTQTPKHLITATGQRVTLRCSPRSGDLSVYWYQQSLDQGLQFLIQYYNGEERAKGNILERFSAQQFPDLHSELNLSSLELGDSALYFCASSERRDNRGETQYFGPGTRLLVL.

This clonotype has at least ten counts. The J gene is TRBJ2-3, the V gene TRBV7-2; no firm D call. Trimming cost V 7 bases and J 3 bases, with 11 bases left between them. The CDR3 is 13 amino acids. Per germline, CDR1 SGHTA and CDR2 FQGNSA. The chain's CDR3 is CASIRAGTDTQYF. DNA of the CDR3: TGTGCCAGCATCCGGGCTGGAACAGATACGCAGTATTTT.

This clonotype was observed a few times. The chain joins TRBV27 to TRBJ2-3; D ambiguous. The germline CDR1 and CDR2 sequences are MNHEY and SMNVEV (reference sequence). Deletions cut 3 bases from V and 2 bases from J, with 12 bases between. CDR3 length: 15 amino acids. The CDR3 coding sequence is TGTGCCAGCAGTTTCCGACACCCCTCCACAGATACGCAGTATTTT. The encoded protein is CASSFRHPSTDTQYF.

V and J are TRBV5-4 and TRBJ2-1; no firm D call. V was pared by 6 bases and J by 4 bases, with 8 bases between. The CDR3 extends over 12 amino acids. CDR1 and CDR2 (germline): SGHNT, YYREEE (reference sequence). CDR3 sequence: CASKFEYNEQFF. The CDR3 DNA reads TGTGCCAGCAAGTTCGAATACAATGAGCAGTTCTTC. Based on the CDR3 plus reference TRBV5-4 and TRBJ2-1, the full variable domain is ETGVTQSPTHLIKTRGQQVTLRCSSQSGHNTVSWYQQALGQGPQFIFQYYREEENGRGNFPPRFSGLQFPNYSSELNVNALELDDSALYLCASKFEYNEQFFGPGTRLTVL.

This clonotype was seen a handful of times. The V call is TRBV15, the J call TRBJ2-5; TRBD1 matches 8 bases. The V gene's germline CDR1 is LNHNV and CDR2 YYDKDF (reference sequence). V shed 2 bases and J 2 bases; nucleotides not matched to a gene: 1. The CDR3 length is 14 residues. The CDR3 sequence: CATSRRTGQETQYF. CDR3 DNA: TGTGCCACCAGCAGAAGGACAGGGCAAGAGACCCAGTACTTC.

The chain combines TRBV29-1 with TRBJ2-7, with a weak D call TRBD2 (5 bases). CDR3 length equals 14 residues. The germline V gene has CDR1 SQVTM and CDR2 ANQGSEA. V was clipped by 5 bases and J by 2 bases, with 16 bases between them. The CDR3 nucleotides read TGCAGCGTTCCCCGGGGTCGGGTAGCCTACGAGCAGTACTTC. Residues: CSVPRGRVAYEQYF.

This chain joins TRBV12-3 or TRBV12-4 and TRBJ2-7; 8 bases are shared with TRBD1. The CDR3 has 15 amino acids. The junction had 10 bases not matched to a gene; V was cut back by 8 bases and J by 1 base. CDR3 bases: TGTGCCAGCTCCTCCTTAACAGGGGGATCCTACGAGCAGTACTTC. Protein sequence: CASSSLTGGSYEQYF.

With regard to this clonotype: This clone may be a read error of a much larger clone one base away. This chain uses TRBV6-6 with TRBJ2-2; D gene ambiguous. CDR1 MNHNY and CDR2 SVGAGI come from the germline V gene (reference sequence). This CDR3 has 13 amino acids. This chain's CDR3 is CASRNANSGELFF. The CDR3 DNA follows: TGTGCCAGCAGAAACGCGAACAGCGGGGAGCTGTTTTTT.

This clonotype was picked up a small number of times. The chain recombines TRBV12-3 or TRBV12-4 with TRBJ2-4; 12 bases agree with TRBD1. This CDR3 is built from 19 residues. Trimming removed 0 bases from V and 1 base from J; junction bases left unmatched: 7. This CDR3 is CASSLARDRGLLAKNIQYF. The CDR3 coding sequence is TGTGCCAGCAGTTTAGCGAGGGACAGGGGGCTATTGGCCAAAAACATTCAGTACTTC.

The chain combines TRBV28 with TRBJ2-7; D not certain. From germline, CDR1 is MDHEN and CDR2 SYDVKM. The germline V and J ends were trimmed by 3 bases and 2 bases, with 8 bases remaining between them. This CDR3 contains 13 residues. This CDR3 is CASSFGMTYEQYF. CDR3 DNA: TGTGCCAGCAGTTTTGGGATGACCTACGAGCAGTACTTC.